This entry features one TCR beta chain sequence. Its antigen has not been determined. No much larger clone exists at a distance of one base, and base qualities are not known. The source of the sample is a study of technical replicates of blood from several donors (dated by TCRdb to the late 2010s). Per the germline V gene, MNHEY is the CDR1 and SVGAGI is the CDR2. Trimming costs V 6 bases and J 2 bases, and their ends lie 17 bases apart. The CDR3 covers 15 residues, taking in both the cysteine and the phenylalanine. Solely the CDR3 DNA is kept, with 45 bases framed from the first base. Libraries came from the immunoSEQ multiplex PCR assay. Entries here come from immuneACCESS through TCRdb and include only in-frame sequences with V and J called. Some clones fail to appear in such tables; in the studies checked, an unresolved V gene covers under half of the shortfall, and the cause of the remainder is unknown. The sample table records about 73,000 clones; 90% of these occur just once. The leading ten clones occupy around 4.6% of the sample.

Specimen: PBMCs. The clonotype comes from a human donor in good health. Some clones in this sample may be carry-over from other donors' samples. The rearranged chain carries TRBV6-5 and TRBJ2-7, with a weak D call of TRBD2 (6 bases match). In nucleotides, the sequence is TGTGCCAGCAGAACGGGTCTAGCGAGTACCTACGAGCAGTACTTC. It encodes CASRTGLASTYEQYF.